The clone carrying this T cell receptor (beta chain) was seen a single time. The antigen is not known. V shed 5 bases, J shed 6 bases, and the junction held 12 bases outside the gene matches. CDR3 size: 17 residues. The germline gives CDR1 SGHTA, CDR2 FQGNSA. One entry per CDR3 protein results from TCRdb running MiXCR on the 5' RACE reads. Among approximately 430,000 distinct CDR3 sequences, around a quarter were seen once, and the ten largest hold 10% to 15%. The sample is drawn from a study of T-cell memory formation after mild COVID-19. Study as a whole: Among the donors, TCR clusters were largely specific to each donor.

Whole-study findings and limits: Among clones contracting day 15 to 85, CD4/CD8 was balanced, whereas later expanders leaned CD4+.

This receptor was identified in an adult woman who had mild COVID-19 (a few samples of this study predate the infection). Cell type and time point are not known. Sequencing was carried out using PBMCs or a T cell subset sorted from them (not recorded which). V and J are TRBV7-2 and TRBJ2-3; 12 nucleotides match TRBD2. The CDR3 DNA follows: TGTGCCAGCAGCCCGCAGGCTAGCGGGGGGGCCGGCGATACGCAGTATTTT. Translation: CASSPQASGGAGDTQYF.